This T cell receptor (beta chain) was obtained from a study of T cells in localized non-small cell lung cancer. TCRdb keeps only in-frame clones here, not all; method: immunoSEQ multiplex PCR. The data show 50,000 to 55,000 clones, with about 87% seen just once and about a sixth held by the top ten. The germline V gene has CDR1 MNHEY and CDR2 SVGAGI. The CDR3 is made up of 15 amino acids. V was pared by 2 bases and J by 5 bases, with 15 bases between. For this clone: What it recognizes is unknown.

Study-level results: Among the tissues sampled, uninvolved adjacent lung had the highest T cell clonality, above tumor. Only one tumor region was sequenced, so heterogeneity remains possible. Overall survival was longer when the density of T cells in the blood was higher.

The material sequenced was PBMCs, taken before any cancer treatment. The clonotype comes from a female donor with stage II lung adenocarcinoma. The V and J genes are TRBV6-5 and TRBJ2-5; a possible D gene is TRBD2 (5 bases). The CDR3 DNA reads TGTGCCAGCAGTTACGCCGAAAGAGGGTCGGAGACCCAGTACTTC. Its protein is CASSYAERGSETQYF.